This T cell receptor (beta chain) comes out of a study of human T cells and chemical hapten exposure. This CDR3 region has 16 residues. V trimming: 7 bases; J trimming: 3 bases; junction bases outside the gene matches: 10. Germline CDR1 is MDHEN and CDR2 is SYDVKM. TCRdb reanalysed the 5' RACE reads using MiXCR and keeps one entry per CDR3 protein. Of around 100,000 distinct CDR3 sequences in the sample, around 20% are singletons; the top ten hold 2.8%. Unfractionated whole blood served as the source for total RNA extraction. The chain has TRBV28 and TRBJ2-3, with 10 nucleotides matching TRBD2. The TCR was taken from a human donor in good health. CDR3 DNA sequence: TGTGCCAGCACCGCTAGCGGGGGACGGACGACAGATACGCAGTATTTT. Translation: CASTASGGRTTDTQYF.